This T cell receptor (beta chain) appears in the sequencing data of a study of immune evolution from preneoplasia to lung adenocarcinoma. Method: immunoSEQ multiplex PCR; TCRdb's copy keeps in-frame clones and lacks some. The sample consists of some 6,200 clones, 65% to 85% of them appearing once. V trimming: 7 bases; J trimming: 15 bases; junction bases outside the gene matches: 11. CDR1 is MDHEN, CDR2 SYDVKM, per germline. This CDR3 spans 12 amino acids. This clonotype originated in a donor at least 70 years old with lung adenocarcinoma. Sequencing was performed on FFPE adjacent normal lung tissue. The rearrangement uses TRBV28 and TRBJ2-1, with TRBD1 identical over 8 bases. CDR3: CASISPDRGRFF. For the CDR3, the DNA is TGTGCCAGCATCTCCCCAGACAGGGGCAGGTTCTTC.